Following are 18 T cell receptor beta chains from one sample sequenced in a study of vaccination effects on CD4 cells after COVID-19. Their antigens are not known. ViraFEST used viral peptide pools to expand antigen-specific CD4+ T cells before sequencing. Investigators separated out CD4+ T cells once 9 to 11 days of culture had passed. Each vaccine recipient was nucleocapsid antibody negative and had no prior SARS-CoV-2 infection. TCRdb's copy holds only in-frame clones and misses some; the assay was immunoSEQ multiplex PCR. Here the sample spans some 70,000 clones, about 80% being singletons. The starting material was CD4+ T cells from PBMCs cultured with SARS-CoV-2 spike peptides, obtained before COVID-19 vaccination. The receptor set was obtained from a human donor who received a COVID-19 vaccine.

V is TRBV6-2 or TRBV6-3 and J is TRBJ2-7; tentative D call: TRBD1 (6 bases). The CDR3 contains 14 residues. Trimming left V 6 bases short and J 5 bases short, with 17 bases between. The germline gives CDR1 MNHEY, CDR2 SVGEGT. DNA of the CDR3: TGTGCCAGCAGCCCCGCCGTGGGGGCCCACGAGCAGTACGTC. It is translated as CASSPAVGAHEQYV.

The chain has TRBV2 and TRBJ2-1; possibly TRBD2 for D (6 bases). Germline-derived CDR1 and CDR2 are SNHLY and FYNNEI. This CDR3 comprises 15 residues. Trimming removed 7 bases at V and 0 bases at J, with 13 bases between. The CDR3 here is CASTLAASSYNEQFF. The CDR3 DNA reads TGTGCCAGCACCTTAGCGGCAAGCTCCTACAATGAGCAGTTCTTC. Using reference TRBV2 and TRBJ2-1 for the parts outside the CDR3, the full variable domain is EPEVTQTPSHQVTQMGQEVILRCVPISNHLYFYWYRQILGQKVEFLVSFYNNEISEKSEIFDDQFSVERPDGSNFTLKIRSTKLEDSAMYFCASTLAASSYNEQFFGPGTRLTVL.

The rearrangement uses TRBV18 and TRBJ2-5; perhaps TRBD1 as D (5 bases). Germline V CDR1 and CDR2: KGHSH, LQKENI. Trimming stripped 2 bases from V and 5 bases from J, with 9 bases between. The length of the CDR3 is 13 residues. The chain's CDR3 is CASSPGAGETQYF. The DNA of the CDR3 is TGTGCCAGCTCACCAGGGGCAGGGGAGACCCAGTACTTC.

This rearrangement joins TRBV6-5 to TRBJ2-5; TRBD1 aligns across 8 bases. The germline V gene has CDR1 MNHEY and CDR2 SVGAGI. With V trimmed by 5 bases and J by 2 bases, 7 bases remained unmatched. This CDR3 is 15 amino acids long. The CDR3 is CASSRDRGRQETQYF. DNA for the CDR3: TGTGCCAGCAGTCGAGACAGGGGTCGGCAAGAGACCCAGTACTTC.

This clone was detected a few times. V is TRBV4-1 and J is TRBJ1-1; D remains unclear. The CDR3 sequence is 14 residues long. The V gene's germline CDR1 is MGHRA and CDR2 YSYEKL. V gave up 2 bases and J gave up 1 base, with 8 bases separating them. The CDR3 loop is CASSQWTANTEAFF. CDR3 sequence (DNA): TGCGCCAGCAGCCAATGGACGGCGAACACTGAAGCTTTCTTT.

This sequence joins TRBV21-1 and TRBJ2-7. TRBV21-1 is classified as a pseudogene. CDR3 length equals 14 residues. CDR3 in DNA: TGTGGAGGGGGCAGGGGAGGGATATGGAGCGAGCAGTACGTC. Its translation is CGGGRGGIWSEQYV.

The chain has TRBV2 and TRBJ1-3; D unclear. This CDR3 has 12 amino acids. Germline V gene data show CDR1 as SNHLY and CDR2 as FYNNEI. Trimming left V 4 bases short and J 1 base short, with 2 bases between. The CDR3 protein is CASSGSGNTIYF. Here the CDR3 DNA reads TGTGCCAGCAGTGGTTCTGGAAACACCATATATTTT.

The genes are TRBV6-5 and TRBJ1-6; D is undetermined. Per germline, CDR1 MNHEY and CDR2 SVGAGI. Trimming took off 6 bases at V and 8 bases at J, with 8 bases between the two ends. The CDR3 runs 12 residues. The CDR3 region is CASRTGYSPLHF. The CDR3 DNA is TGTGCCAGCAGGACGGGTTATTCACCCCTCCACTTT.

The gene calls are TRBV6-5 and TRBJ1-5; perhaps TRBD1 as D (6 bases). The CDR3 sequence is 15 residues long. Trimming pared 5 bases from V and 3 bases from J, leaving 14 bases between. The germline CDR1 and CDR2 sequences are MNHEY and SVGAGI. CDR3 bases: TGTGCCAGCAGTCCCTCTAGGGGGTACAATCAGCCCCAGCATTTT. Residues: CASSPSRGYNQPQHF.

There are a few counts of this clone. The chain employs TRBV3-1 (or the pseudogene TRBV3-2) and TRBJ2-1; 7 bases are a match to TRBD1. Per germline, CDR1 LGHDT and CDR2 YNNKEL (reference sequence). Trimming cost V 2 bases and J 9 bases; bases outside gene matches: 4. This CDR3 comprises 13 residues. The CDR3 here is CASSQLTGVEQFF. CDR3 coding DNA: TGTGCCAGCAGCCAACTCACAGGGGTTGAGCAGTTCTTC.

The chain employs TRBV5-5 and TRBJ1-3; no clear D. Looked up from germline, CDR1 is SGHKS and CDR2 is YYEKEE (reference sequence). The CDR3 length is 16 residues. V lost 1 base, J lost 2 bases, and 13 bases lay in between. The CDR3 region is CASSLTMGQTGNTIYF. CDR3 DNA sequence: TGTGCCAGCAGCTTGACCATGGGCCAAACTGGAAACACCATATATTTT.

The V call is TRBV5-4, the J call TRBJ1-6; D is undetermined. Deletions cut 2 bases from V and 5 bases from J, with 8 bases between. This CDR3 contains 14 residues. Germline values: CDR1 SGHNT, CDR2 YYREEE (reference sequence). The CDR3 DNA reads TGTGCCAGCAGCTTCGACCGAGATAATTCACCCCTCCACTTT. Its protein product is CASSFDRDNSPLHF.

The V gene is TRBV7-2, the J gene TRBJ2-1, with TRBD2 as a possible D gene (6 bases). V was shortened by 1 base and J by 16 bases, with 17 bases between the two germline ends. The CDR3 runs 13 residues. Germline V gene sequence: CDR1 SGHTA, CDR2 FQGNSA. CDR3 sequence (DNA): TGTGCCAGCAGCTTAGGGAGGGTCGGGTACGGATTCTTC. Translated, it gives CASSLGRVGYGFF.

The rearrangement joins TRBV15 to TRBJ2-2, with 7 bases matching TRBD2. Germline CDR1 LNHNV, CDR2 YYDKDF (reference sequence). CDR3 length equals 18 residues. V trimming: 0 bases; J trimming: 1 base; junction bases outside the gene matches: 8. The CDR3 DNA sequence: TGTGCCACCAGCAGAGATCTCTTAGGCGGGGGGAACACCGGGGAGCTGTTTTTT. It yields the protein CATSRDLLGGGNTGELFF.

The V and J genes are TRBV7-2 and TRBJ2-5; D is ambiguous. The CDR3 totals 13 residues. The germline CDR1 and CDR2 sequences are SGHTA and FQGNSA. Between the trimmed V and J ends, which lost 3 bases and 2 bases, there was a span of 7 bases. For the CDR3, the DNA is TGTGCCAGCAGCTTTCAGATACAAGAGACCCAGTACTTC. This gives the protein CASSFQIQETQYF. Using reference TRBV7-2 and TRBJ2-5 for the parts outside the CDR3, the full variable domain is GAGVSQSPSNKVTEKGKDVELRCDPISGHTALYWYRQSLGQGLEFLIYFQGNSAPDKSGLPSDRFSAERTGGSVSTLTIQRTQQEDSAVYLCASSFQIQETQYFGPGTRLLVL.

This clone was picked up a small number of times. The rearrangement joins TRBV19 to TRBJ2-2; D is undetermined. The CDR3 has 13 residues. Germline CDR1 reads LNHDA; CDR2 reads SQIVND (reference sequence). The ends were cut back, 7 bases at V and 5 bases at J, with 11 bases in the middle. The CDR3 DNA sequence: TGTGCCAGTAATGCAGTTATTACCGGGGAGCTGTTTTTT. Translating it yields CASNAVITGELFF.

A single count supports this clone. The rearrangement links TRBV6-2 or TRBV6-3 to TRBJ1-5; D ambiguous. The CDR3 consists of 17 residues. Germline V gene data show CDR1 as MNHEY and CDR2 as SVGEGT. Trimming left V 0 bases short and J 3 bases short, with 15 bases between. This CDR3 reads CASSYSSASGNNQPQHF. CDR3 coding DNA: TGTGCCAGCAGTTACTCTTCGGCGTCGGGGAACAATCAGCCCCAGCATTTT.

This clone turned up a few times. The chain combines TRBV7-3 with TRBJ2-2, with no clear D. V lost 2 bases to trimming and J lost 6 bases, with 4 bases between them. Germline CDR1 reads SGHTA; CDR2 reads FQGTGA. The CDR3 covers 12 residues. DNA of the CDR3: TGTGCCAGCAGCTTAGCGTCCGGGGAGCTGTTTTTT. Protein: CASSLASGELFF.